The rows below give T cell receptor beta chains drawn from one sample of a study of blood T cell repertoires in COVID-19. The repertoire was sequenced with immunoSEQ multiplex PCR; TCRdb's copy has only in-frame clones and lacks some. This sample has more than 150,000 clones, with approximately 84% found just once. Sequences were obtained from peripheral blood. Receptors originate from a human donor in a cohort sampled during active COVID-19. Both conserved end residues are part of each CDR3.

cdr3_aa: CASSLEAGPGMNIQYF; j_call: TRBJ2-4; v_call: TRBV5-1; cdr3_length: 16
cdr3_aa: CASSQDRAYGYTF; j_call: TRBJ1-2; v_call: TRBV5-1; cdr3_length: 13
cdr3_aa: CASSFLDRGLGEQYF; j_call: TRBJ2-7; v_call: TRBV5-6; cdr3_length: 15
cdr3_aa: CASSTLTGTGLQQYF; j_call: TRBJ2-7; v_call: TRBV6-5; cdr3_length: 15
cdr3_aa: CASSSTSAGQPFYEQYF; j_call: TRBJ2-7; v_call: TRBV18; cdr3_length: 17
cdr3_aa: CASRSDYTYEQYF; j_call: TRBJ2-7; v_call: TRBV11-1; cdr3_length: 13
cdr3_aa: CASKMNRQFMVGYTF; j_call: TRBJ1-2; v_call: TRBV6-5; cdr3_length: 15
cdr3_aa: CSVEDNAGEDTQYF; j_call: TRBJ2-3; v_call: TRBV29-1; cdr3_length: 14
cdr3_aa: CASRLAGGGDTQYF; j_call: TRBJ2-3; v_call: TRBV27; cdr3_length: 14
cdr3_aa: CASSRRQGASGTEAFF; j_call: TRBJ1-1; v_call: TRBV3-1/TRBV3-2; cdr3_length: 16
cdr3_aa: CASSLVAGGTRGYTF; j_call: TRBJ1-2; v_call: TRBV5-5; cdr3_length: 15
cdr3_aa: CASSGTGRYEQYF; j_call: TRBJ2-7; v_call: TRBV19; cdr3_length: 13
cdr3_aa: CAWSGVNEQFF; j_call: TRBJ2-1; v_call: TRBV30; cdr3_length: 11
cdr3_aa: CASSLSGIGYTF; j_call: TRBJ1-2; v_call: TRBV7-9; cdr3_length: 12
cdr3_aa: CSVETGNYGYTF; j_call: TRBJ1-2; v_call: TRBV29-1; cdr3_length: 12
cdr3_aa: CASSVTSGEVGETQYF; j_call: TRBJ2-5; v_call: TRBV10-1; cdr3_length: 16
cdr3_aa: CASNIGTVNSPLHF; j_call: TRBJ1-6; v_call: TRBV19; cdr3_length: 14